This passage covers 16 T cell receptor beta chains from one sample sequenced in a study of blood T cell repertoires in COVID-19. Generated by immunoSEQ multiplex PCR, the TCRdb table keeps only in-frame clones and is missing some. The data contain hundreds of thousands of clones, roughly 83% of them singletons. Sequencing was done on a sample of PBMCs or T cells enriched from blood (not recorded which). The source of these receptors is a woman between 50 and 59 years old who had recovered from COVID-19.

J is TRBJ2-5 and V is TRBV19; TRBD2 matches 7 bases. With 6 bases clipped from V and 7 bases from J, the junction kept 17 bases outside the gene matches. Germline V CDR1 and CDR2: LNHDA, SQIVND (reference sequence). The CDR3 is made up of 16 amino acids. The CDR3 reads CASSILGLSARTTQYF. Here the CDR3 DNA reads TGTGCCAGTAGCATTCTGGGACTATCGGCTCGTACGACCCAGTACTTC.

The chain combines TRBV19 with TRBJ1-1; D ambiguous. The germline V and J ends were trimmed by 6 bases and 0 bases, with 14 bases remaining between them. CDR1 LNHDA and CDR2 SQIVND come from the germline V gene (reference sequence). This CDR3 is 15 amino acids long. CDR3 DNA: TGTGCCAGTAGCACGGGTAAGAGGTTGAACACTGAAGCTTTCTTT. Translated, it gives CASSTGKRLNTEAFF.

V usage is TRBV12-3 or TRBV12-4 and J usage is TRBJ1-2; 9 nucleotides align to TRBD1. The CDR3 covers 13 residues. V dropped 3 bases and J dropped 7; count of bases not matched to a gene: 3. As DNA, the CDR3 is TGTGCCAGCAGTTTCAGACAGGGGGGTGGCTACACCTTC. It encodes CASSFRQGGGYTF.

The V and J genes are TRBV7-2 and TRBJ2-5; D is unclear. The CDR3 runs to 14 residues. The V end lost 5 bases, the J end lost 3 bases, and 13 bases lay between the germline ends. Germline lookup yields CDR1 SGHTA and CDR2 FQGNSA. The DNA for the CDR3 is TGTGCCAGCAGCGCAGCCCGCACTAAAGAGACCCAGTACTTC. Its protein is CASSAARTKETQYF.

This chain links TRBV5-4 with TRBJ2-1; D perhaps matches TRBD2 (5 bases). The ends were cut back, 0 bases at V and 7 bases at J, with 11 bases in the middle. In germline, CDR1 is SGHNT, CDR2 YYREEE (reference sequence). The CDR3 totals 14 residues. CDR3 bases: TGTGCCAGCAGCTTGGATCGTCGGAGGAATGAGCAGTTCTTC. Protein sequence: CASSLDRRRNEQFF.

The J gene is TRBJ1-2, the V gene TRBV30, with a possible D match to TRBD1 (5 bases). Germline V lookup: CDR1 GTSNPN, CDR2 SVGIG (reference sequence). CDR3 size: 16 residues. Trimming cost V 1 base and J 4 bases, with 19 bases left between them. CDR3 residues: CAWSAPYRTTRYGYTF. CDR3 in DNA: TGTGCCTGGAGTGCGCCCTACAGGACAACGCGCTATGGCTACACCTTC.

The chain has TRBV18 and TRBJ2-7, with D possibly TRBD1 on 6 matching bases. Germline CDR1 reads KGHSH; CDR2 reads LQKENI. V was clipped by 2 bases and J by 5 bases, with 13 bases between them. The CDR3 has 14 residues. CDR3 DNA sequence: TGTGCCAGCTCACCATGGACAGAACTACACGAGCAGTACTTC. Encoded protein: CASSPWTELHEQYF.

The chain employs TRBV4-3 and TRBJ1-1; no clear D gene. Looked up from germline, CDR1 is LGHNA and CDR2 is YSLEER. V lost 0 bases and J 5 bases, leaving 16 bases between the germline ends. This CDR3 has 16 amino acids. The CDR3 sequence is CASSQEGRIGITEAFF. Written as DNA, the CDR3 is TGCGCCAGCAGCCAAGAAGGGCGGATCGGGATTACTGAAGCTTTCTTT.

The CDR3 DNA reads TGTGCCAGCAGCACGCGGACAGGAGACTATGGCTACACCTTC. Encoded protein: CASSTRTGDYGYTF. This rearrangement joins TRBV7-8 to TRBJ1-2; 7 nucleotides match TRBD1. There are 14 residues in the CDR3. The V segment lost 5 bases and the J segment 3 bases; nucleotides outside the gene matches: 6. CDR1 is SGHVS and CDR2 is FQNEAQ in the germline V gene.

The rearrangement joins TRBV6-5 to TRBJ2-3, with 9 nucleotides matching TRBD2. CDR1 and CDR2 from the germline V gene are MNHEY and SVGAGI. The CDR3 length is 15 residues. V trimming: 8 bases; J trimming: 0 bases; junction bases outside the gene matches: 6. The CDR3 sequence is CASRGLAFSTDTQYF. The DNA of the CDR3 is TGTGCCAGCCGAGGACTAGCGTTCAGCACAGATACGCAGTATTTT.

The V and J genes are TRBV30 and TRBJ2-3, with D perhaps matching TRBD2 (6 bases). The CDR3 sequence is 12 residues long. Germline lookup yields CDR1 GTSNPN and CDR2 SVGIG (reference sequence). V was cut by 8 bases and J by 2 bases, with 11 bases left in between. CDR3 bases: TGTGCCCGGGACTCCTACACAGATACGCAGTATTTT. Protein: CARDSYTDTQYF. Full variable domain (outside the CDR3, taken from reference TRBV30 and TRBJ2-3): SQTIHQWPATLVQPVGSPLSLECTVEGTSNPNLYWYRQAAGRGLQLLFYSVGIGQISSEVPQNLSASRPQDRQFILSSKKLLLSDSGFYLCARDSYTDTQYFGPGTRLTVL.

This CDR3 reads CAWSTGNLVQYF. CDR3 bases: TGTGCCTGGAGTACAGGGAACTTGGTGCAGTACTTC. The chain recombines TRBV30 with TRBJ2-7, with a tentative D call TRBD1 (6 bases). The CDR3 contains 12 residues. CDR1 and CDR2 from the germline V gene are GTSNPN and SVGIG (reference sequence). V was clipped by 2 bases and J by 9 bases, with 14 bases between them.

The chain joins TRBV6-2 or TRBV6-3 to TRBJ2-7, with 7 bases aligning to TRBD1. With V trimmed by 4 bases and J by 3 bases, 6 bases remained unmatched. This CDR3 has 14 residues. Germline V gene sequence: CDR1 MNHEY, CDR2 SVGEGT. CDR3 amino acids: CASSSYRGFYEQYF. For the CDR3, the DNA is TGTGCCAGCAGTTCATACAGGGGATTCTACGAGCAGTACTTC.

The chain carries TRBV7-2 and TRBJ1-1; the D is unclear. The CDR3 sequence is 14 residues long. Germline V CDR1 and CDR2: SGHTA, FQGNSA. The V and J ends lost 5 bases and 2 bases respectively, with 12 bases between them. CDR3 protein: CASSPTPFNTEAFF. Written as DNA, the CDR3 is TGTGCCAGCAGCCCCACACCATTTAACACTGAAGCTTTCTTT.

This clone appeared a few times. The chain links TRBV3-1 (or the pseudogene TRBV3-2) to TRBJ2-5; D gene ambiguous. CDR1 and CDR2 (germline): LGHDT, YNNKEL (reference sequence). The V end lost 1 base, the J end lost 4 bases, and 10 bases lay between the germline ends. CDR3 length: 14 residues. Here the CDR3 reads CASSQGGRPETQYF. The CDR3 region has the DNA TGTGCCAGCAGCCAAGGCGGCAGACCAGAGACCCAGTACTTC.

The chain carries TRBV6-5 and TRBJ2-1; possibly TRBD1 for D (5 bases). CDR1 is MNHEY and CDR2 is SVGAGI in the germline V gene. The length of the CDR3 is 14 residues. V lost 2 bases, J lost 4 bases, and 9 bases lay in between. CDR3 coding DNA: TGTGCCAGCAGTTACGGGCAGGGTTACAATGAGCAGTTCTTC. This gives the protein CASSYGQGYNEQFF.